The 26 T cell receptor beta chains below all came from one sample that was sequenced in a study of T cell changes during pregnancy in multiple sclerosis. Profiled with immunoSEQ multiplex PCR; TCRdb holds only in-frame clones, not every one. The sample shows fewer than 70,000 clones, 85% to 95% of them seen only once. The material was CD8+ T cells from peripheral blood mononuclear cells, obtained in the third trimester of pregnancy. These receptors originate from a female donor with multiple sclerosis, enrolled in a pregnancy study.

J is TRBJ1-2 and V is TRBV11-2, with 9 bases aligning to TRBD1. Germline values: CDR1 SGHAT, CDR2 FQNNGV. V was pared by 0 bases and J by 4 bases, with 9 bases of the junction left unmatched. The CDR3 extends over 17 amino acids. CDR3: CASSLDPRTGGFYGYTF. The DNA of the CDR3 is TGTGCCAGCAGCTTAGATCCCCGAACAGGGGGCTTCTATGGCTACACCTTC.

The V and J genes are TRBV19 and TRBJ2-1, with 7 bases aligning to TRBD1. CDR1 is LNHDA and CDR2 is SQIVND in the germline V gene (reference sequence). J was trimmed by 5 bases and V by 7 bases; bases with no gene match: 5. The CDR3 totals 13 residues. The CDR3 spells CASTRQGHNEQFF. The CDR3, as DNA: TGTGCCAGTACCCGACAGGGACACAATGAGCAGTTCTTC.

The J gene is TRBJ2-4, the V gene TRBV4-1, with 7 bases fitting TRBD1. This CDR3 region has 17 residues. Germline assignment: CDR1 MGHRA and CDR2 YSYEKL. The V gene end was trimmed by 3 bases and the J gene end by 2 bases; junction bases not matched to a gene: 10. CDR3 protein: CASSHTIDRAPKNIQYF. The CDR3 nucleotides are TGCGCCAGCAGCCACACAATCGACAGGGCTCCCAAAAACATTCAGTACTTC.

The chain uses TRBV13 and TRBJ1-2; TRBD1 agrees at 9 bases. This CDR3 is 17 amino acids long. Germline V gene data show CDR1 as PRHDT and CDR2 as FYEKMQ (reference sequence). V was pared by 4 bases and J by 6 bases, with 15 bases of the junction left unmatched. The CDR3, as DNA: TGTGCCAGCAGCTCCTGGGGACAGGGAGAGTCTGTCAATGGCTACACCTTC. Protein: CASSSWGQGESVNGYTF.

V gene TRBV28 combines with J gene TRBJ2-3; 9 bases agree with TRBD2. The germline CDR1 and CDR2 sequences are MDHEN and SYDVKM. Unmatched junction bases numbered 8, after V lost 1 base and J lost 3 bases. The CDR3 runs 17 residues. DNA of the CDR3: TGTGCCAGCAGTTTATTGATAGCGGGAGAGGAGACAGATACGCAGTATTTT. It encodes CASSLLIAGEETDTQYF.

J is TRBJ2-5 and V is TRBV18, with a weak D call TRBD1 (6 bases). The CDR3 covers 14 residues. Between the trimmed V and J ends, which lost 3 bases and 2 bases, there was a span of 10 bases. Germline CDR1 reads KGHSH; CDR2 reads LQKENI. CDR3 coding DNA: TGTGCCAGCTCACCGGGGGCAGTACAAGAGACCCAGTACTTC. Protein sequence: CASSPGAVQETQYF.

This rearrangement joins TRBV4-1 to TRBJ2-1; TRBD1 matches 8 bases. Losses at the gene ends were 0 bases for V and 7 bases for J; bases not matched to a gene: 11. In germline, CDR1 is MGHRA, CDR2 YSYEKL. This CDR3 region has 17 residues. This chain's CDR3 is CASSQDQTRGPLNEQFF. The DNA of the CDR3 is TGCGCCAGCAGCCAAGACCAAACCAGGGGGCCCTTGAATGAGCAGTTCTTC.

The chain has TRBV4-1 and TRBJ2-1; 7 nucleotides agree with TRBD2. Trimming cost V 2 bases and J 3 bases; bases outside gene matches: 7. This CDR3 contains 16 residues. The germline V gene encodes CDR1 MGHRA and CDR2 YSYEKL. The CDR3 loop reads CASSQIDGRYYNEQFF. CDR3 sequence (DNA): TGCGCCAGCAGCCAAATAGACGGGAGGTACTACAATGAGCAGTTCTTC.

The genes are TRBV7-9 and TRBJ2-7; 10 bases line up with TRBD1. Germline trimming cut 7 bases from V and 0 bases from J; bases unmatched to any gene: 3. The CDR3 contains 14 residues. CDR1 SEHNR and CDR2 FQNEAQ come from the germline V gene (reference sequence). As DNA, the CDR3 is TGTGCCAGCACTAGGGACAGGGGCTCCTACGAGCAGTACTTC. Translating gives CASTRDRGSYEQYF.

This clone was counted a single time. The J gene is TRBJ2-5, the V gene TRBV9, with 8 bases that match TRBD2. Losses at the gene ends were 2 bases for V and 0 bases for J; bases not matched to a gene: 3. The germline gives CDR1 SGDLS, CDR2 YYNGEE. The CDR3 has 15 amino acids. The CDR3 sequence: CASSVSGNDQETQYF. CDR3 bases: TGTGCCAGCAGCGTTAGCGGGAACGACCAAGAGACCCAGTACTTC.

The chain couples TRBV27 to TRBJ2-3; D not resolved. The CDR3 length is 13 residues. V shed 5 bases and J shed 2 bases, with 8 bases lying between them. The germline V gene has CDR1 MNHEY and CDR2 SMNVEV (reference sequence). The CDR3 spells CASSEQNTDTQYF. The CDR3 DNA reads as TGTGCCAGCAGTGAACAGAACACAGATACGCAGTATTTT.

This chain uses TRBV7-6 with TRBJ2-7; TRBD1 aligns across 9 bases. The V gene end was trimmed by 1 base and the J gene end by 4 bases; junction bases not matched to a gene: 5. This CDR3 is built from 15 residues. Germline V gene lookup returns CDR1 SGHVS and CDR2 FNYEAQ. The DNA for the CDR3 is TGTGCCAGCAGCTTAGAGGCGACAGGGGGTTACGAGCAGTACTTC. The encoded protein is CASSLEATGGYEQYF.

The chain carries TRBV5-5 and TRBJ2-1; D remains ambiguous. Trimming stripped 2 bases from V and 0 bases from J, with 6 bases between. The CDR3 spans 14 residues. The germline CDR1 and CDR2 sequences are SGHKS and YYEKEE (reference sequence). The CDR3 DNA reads TGTGCCAGCAGCTTAGATAGCTCCTACAATGAGCAGTTCTTC. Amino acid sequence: CASSLDSSYNEQFF.

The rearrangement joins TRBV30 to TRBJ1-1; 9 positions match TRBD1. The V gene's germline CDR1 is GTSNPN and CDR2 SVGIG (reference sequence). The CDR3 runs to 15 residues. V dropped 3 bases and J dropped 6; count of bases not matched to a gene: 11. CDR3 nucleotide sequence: TGTGCCTGGAGCCTCGGACCCAACAGGGGGCCTGAAGCTTTCTTT. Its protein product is CAWSLGPNRGPEAFF.

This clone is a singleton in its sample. The CDR3 bases are TGTGCCAGCAGCTCTGGACAGGGATTTAACTATGGCTACACCTTC. Protein: CASSSGQGFNYGYTF. The J gene is TRBJ1-2, the V gene TRBV5-6, with TRBD1 identical over 8 bases. The CDR3 covers 15 residues. Per the germline V gene, CDR1 is SGHDT and CDR2 is YYEEEE. The ends lost 3 bases at V and 1 base at J; junction bases unmatched: 5.

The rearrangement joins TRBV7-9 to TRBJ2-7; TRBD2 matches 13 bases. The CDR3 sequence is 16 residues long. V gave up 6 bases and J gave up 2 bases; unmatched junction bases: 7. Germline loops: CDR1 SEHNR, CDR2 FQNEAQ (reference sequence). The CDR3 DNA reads TGTGCCAGCAGGGAAGGACTAGCGGGAGATACCTACGAGCAGTACTTC. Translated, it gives CASREGLAGDTYEQYF.

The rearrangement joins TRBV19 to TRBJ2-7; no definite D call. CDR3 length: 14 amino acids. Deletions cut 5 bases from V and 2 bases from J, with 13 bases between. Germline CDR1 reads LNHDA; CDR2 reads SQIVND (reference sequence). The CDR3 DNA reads TGTGCCAGTAGTTCTTACAGTGGAACCTACGAGCAGTACTTC. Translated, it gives CASSSYSGTYEQYF.

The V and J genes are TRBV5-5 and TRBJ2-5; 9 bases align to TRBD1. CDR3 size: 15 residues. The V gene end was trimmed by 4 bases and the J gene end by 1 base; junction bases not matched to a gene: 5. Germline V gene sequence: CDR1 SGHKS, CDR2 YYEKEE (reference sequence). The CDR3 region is CASSPGQGLQETQYF. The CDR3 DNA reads TGTGCCAGCAGCCCGGGACAGGGCCTCCAAGAGACCCAGTACTTC.

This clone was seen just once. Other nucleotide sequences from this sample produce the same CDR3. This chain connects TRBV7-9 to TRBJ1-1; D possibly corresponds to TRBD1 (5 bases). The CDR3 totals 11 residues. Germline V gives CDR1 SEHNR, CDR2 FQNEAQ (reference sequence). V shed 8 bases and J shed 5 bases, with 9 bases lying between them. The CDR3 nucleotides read TGTGCCAGCTCCGCAGGGACTGAAGCTTTCTTT. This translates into CASSAGTEAFF.

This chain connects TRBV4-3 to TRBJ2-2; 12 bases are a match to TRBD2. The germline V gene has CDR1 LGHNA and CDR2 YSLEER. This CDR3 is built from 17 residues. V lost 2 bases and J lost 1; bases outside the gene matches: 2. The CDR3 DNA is TGCGCCAGCAGCCAACTGGGACTAGCGGGGAACACCGGGGAGCTGTTTTTT. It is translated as CASSQLGLAGNTGELFF.

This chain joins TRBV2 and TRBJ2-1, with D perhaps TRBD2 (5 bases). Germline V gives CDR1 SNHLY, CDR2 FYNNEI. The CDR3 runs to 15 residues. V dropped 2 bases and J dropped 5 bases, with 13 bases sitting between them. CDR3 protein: CASSEPRTGNNEQFF. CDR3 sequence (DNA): TGTGCCAGCAGTGAACCCCGGACGGGGAACAATGAGCAGTTCTTC.

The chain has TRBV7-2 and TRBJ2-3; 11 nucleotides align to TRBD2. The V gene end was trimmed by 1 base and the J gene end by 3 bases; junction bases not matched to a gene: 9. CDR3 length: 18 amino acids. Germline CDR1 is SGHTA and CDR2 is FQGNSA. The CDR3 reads CASSLDVLAGVVTDTQYF. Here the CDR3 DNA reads TGTGCCAGCAGCTTAGATGTACTAGCGGGAGTAGTAACAGATACGCAGTATTTT.

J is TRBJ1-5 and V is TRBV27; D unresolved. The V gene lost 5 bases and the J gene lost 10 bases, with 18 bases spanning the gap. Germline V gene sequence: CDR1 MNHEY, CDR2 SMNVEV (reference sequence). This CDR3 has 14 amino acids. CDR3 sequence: CASSPTYDGEPQHF. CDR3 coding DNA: TGTGCCAGCAGTCCTACTTACGACGGAGAACCCCAGCATTTT.

In DNA form, the CDR3 reads TGTGCCAGCAGCCTCAAAGGGCCGCGGGAGGGAGCAGATACGCAGTATTTT. Translation: CASSLKGPREGADTQYF. The J gene is TRBJ2-3, the V gene TRBV7-4, with 9 nucleotides matching TRBD2. J lost 4 bases, V lost 5 bases, and 13 bases had no gene match. The CDR3 sequence is 17 residues long. Per germline, CDR1 SGHVT and CDR2 SQSDAQ.

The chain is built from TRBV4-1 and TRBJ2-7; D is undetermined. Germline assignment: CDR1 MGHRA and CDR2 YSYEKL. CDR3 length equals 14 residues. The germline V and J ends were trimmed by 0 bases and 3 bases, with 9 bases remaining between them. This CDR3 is CASSQEPQIYEQYF. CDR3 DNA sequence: TGCGCCAGCAGCCAAGAGCCACAGATCTACGAGCAGTACTTC.

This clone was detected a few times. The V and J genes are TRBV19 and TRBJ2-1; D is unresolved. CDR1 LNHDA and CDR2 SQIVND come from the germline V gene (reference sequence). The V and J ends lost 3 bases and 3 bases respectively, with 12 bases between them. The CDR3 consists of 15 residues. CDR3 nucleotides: TGTGCCAGTAGTATTAGCCGCTCTAGCTACAATGAGCAGTTCTTC. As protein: CASSISRSSYNEQFF. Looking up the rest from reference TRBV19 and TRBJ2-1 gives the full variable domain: DGGITQSPKYLFRKEGQNVTLSCEQNLNHDAMYWYRQDPGQGLRLIYYSQIVNDFQKGDIAEGYSVSREKKESFPLTVTSAQKNPTAFYLCASSISRSSYNEQFFGPGTRLTVL.